The clone carrying this T cell receptor beta chain has more than one count but fewer than ten. Its target is not known. A much more abundant neighbour one base away suggests this may be a read error. Looked up from germline, CDR1 is SGHVS and CDR2 is FQNEAQ. The CDR3 contains 13 residues. V was trimmed by 1 base and J by 1 base, leaving 2 bases between them. Template material for TCR beta VDJ and CDR3 profiling consisted of genomic DNA. TCRdb used MiXCR to reprocess the reads, holding one entry per CDR3 protein. The repertoire holds around 150,000 distinct CDR3 sequences, with about 48% as singletons. Patients sequenced had flow cytometry evidence of CD8+CD57+ cell expansion. The patients all had a severe acquired aplastic anemia diagnosis. This entry is derived from a study of CD8+CD57+ T cells in acquired aplastic anemia. Study-wide findings and caveats: Patients and controls turned out to have approximately 29 CD8+ CDR3 sequences in common. The study found no significant CD8+ Simpson's diversity difference between patients and controls.

The clonotype was recovered from a human donor with aplastic anemia. Sequenced input: sorted CD4+, CD8+, or CD8+CD57+ T cells (not recorded which) from PBMCs. The chain carries TRBV7-8 and TRBJ1-5; D unresolved. DNA of the CDR3: TGTGCCAGCAGCTTAGACAGCAATCAGCCCCAGCATTTT. Amino acid sequence: CASSLDSNQPQHF.